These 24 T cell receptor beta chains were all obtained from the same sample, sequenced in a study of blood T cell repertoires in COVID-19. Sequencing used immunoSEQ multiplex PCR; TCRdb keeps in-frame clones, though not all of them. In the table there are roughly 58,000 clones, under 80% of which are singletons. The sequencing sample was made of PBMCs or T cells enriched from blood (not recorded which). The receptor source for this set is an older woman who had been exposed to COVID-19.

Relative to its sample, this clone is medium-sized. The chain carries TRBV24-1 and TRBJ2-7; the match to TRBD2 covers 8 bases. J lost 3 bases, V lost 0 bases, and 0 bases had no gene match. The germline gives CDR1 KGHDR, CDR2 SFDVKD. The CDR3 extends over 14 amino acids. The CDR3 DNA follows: TGTGCCACCAGTGATTTGCGGGGGGGCTACGAGCAGTACTTC. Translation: CATSDLRGGYEQYF.

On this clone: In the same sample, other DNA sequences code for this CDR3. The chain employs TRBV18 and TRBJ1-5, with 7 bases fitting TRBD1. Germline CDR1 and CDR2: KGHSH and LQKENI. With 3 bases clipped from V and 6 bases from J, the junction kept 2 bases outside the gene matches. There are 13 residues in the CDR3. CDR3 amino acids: CASSPDRAQPQHF. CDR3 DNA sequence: TGTGCCAGCTCACCCGACAGGGCTCAGCCCCAGCATTTT.

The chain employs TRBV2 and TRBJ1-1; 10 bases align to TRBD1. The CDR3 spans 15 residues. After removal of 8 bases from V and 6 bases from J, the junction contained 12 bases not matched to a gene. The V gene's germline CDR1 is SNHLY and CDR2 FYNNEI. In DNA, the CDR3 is TGTGCCAGCCAATCCCTGGGACAGGGGTACCCTGAAGCTTTCTTT. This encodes CASQSLGQGYPEAFF.

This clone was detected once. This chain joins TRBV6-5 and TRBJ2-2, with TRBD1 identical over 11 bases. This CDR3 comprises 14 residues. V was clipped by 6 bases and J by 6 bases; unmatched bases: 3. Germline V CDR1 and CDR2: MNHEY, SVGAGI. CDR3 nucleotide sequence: TGTGCCAGCAGCCGGGACAGGGGGGCCGGGGAGCTGTTTTTT. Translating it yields CASSRDRGAGELFF.

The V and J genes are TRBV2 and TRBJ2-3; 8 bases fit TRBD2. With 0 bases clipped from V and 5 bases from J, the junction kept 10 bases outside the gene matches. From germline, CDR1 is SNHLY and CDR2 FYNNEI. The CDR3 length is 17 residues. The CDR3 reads CASSEALGTRGGDTQYF. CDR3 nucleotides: TGTGCCAGCAGTGAAGCCTTAGGGACCCGGGGGGGAGATACGCAGTATTTT.

CDR3 in amino acids: CASSEKGHSLGYTF. CDR3 sequence (DNA): TGTGCCAGCTCAGAGAAGGGACATTCCCTTGGCTACACCTTC. The chain is built from TRBV18 and TRBJ1-2; D is possibly TRBD1 (6 bases). CDR1 and CDR2 from the germline V gene are KGHSH and LQKENI. V dropped 5 bases and J dropped 7 bases, with 17 bases sitting between them. The CDR3 extends over 14 amino acids. Full variable domain (missing parts from reference TRBV18 and TRBJ1-2): NAGVMQNPRHLVRRRGQEARLRCSPMKGHSHVYWYRQLPEEGLKFMVYLQKENIIDESGMPKERFSAEFPKEGPSILRIQQVVRGDSAAYFCASSEKGHSLGYTFGSGTRLTVV.

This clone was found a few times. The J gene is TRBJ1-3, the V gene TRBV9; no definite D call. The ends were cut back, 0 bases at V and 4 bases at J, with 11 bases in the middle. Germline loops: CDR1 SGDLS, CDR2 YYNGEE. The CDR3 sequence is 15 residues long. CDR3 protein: CASSVDRERGNTIYF. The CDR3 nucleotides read TGTGCCAGCAGCGTAGACCGTGAGCGCGGAAACACCATATATTTT.

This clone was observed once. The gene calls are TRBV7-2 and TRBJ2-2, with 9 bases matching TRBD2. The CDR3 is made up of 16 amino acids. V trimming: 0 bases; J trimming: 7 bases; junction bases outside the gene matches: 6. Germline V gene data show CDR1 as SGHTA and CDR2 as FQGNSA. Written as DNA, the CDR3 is TGTGCCAGCAGCTTAGCCCCGCGGGGGGGCATCGGGGAGCTGTTTTTT. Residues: CASSLAPRGGIGELFF.

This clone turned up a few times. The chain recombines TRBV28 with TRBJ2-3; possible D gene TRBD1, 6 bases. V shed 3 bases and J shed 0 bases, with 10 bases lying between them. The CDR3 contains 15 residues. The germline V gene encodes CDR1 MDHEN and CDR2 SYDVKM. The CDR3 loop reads CASSLPGTSTDTQYF. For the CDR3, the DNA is TGTGCCAGCAGTTTGCCCGGGACAAGCACAGATACGCAGTATTTT.

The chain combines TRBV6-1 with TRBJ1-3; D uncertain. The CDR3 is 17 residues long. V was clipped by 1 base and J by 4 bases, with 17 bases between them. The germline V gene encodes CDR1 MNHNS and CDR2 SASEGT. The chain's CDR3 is CASSEVIQAYTGNTIYF. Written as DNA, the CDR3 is TGTGCCAGCAGTGAAGTAATCCAGGCATATACGGGAAACACCATATATTTT.

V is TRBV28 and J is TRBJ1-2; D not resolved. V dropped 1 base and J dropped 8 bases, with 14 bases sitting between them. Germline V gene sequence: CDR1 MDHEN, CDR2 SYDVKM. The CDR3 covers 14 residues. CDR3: CASSLLGSRGGYTF. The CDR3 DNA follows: TGTGCCAGCAGTTTATTAGGGTCTCGGGGAGGCTACACCTTC.

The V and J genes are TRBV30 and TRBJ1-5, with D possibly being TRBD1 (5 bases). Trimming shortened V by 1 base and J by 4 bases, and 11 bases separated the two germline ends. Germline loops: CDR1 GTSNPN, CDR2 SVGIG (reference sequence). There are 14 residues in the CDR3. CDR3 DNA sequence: TGTGCCTGGAGTGAGGGGTACGCAAATCAGCCCCAGCATTTT. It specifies CAWSEGYANQPQHF.

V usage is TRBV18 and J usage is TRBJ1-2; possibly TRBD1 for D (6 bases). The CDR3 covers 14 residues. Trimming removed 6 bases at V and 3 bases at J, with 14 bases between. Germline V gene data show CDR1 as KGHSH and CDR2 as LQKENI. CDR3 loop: CASSRTVVDYGYTF. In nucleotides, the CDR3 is TGTGCCAGCTCCCGGACAGTTGTGGACTATGGCTACACCTTC.

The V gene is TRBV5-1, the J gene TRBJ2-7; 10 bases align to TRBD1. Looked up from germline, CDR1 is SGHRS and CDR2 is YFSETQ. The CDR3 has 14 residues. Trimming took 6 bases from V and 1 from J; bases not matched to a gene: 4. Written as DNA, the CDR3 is TGCGCCAGCATGACAGGGGGCTTTTCCTACGAGCAGTACTTC. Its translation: CASMTGGFSYEQYF.

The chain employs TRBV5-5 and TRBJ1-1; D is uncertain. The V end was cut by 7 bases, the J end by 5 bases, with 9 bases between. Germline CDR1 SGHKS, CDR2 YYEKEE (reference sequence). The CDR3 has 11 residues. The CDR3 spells CASLTVTEAFF. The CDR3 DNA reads TGTGCCAGCCTAACTGTTACTGAAGCTTTCTTT.

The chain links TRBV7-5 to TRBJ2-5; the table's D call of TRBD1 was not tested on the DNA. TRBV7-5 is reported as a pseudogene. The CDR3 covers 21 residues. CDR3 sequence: CARSLSSSGEPGQTYQETQYF. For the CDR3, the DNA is TGTGCCAGAAGCTTAAGCTCTTCTGGGGAACCGGGACAAACGTACCAAGAGACCCAGTACTTC.

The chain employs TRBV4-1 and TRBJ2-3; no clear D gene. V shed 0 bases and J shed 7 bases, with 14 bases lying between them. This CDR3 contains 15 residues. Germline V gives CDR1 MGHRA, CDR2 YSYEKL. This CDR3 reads CASSQESSVINTQYF. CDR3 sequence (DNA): TGCGCCAGCAGCCAAGAGTCTTCTGTAATAAATACGCAGTATTTT.

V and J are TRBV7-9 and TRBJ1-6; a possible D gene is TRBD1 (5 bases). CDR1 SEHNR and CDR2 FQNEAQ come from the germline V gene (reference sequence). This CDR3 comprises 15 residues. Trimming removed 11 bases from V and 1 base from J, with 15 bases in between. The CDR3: CAGQGFGSYNSPLHF. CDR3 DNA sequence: TGTGCCGGTCAGGGTTTCGGATCCTATAATTCACCCCTCCACTTT.

CDR3 loop: CASRYRLEGSPLHF. The CDR3 DNA is TGTGCCAGCAGATACAGGCTCGAGGGTTCACCCCTCCACTTT. The genes are TRBV6-5 and TRBJ1-6; TRBD1 might be the D (5 bases). V dropped 6 bases and J dropped 9 bases, with 15 bases sitting between them. CDR3 length equals 14 residues. CDR1 is MNHEY and CDR2 is SVGAGI in the germline V gene.

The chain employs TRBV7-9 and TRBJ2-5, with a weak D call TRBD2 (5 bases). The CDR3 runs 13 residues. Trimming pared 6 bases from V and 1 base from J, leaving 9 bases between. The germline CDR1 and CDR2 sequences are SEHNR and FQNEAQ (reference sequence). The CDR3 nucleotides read TGTGCCAGCAGTGGCGGGTTCCAAGAGACCCAGTACTTC. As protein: CASSGGFQETQYF.

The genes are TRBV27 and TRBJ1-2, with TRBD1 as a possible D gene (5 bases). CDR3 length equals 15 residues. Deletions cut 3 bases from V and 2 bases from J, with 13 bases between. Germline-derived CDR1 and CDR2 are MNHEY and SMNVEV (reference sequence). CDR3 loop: CASSLDAGWNYGYTF. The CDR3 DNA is TGTGCCAGCAGTTTGGATGCAGGGTGGAACTATGGCTACACCTTC.

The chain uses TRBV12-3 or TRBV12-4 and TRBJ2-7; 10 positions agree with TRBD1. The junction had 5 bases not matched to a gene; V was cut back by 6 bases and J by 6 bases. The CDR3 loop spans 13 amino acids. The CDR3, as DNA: TGTGCCAGCAGGGGGACAGGGGCGCTCGAGCAGTACTTC. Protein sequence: CASRGTGALEQYF.

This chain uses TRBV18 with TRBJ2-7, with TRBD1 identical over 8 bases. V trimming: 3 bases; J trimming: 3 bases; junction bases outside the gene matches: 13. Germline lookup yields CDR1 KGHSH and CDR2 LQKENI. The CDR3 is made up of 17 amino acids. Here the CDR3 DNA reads TGTGCCAGCTCACCCGGCCAGGGGGCGCAGGGCCTCTACGAGCAGTACTTC. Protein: CASSPGQGAQGLYEQYF.

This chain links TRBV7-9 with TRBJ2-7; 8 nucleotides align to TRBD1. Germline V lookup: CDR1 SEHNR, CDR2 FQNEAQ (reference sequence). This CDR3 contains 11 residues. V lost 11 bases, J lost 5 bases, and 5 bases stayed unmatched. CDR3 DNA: TGTGCCGCGGACAGGGTTGACGAGCAGTACTTC. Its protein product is CAADRVDEQYF.